At least ten counts were recorded for the clone carrying this T cell receptor beta chain. Its antigen is currently unknown. This sample was included in a study of breast tumors, draining lymph nodes, adjacent tissues. The study, taken as a whole, reports: Luminal-like breast cancer showed significantly higher tumor–nontumor repertoire similarity than basal-like. Tumor repertoires ranked between lymph nodes and nontumor tissue in diversity, with V and J gene preferences. Findings are consistent with lymph node origin and intratumoral expansion of most tumor T cells. The lymph node origin of tumor T cells was framed as consistent with a hypothesis, not demonstrated.

Per the germline V gene, CDR1 is SQVTM and CDR2 is ANQGSEA. V dropped 5 bases and J dropped 5 bases, with 12 bases sitting between them. The CDR3 is made up of 12 amino acids. TCRdb passed the multiplex PCR reads through MiXCR, listing each CDR3 protein once. Of about 89,000 distinct CDR3 sequences listed, 25% to 35% were seen once; the top ten hold around 8.1%. Breast cancer patients provided tissue from their axillary draining lymph nodes. The sequencing input was axillary lymph node tissue. V usage is TRBV29-1 and J usage is TRBJ2-5; D remains ambiguous. The receptor comes from a female donor with breast cancer. Some clones in this sample may be carry-over from other donors' samples. CDR3: CSVSRLGETQYF. CDR3 DNA: TGCAGCGTTTCCCGGTTGGGGGAGACCCAGTACTTC.